Below, 2 T cell receptor beta chains from the same sample are listed, as sequenced in a study of T cell responses to AZD1222 COVID-19 vaccine. Assay: immunoSEQ multiplex PCR; the TCRdb copy retains only in-frame clones and omits some. The table has nearly 90,000 clones, roughly 88% seen once; the top ten hold about a tenth. The material was peripheral blood, obtained on day 0 of MenACWY control vaccination. These receptors were taken from an adult in good health.

The chain combines TRBV2 with TRBJ1-1; D possibly corresponds to TRBD1 (5 bases). Germline loops: CDR1 SNHLY, CDR2 FYNNEI. The CDR3 has 12 amino acids. V lost 8 bases to trimming and J lost 6 bases, with 13 bases between them. In nucleotides, the CDR3 is TGTGCCAGCGGGGCTTCGCCCGCTGAAGCTTTCTTT. Residues: CASGASPAEAFF.

This clone was recorded once. The V and J genes are TRBV3-1 (or the pseudogene TRBV3-2) and TRBJ1-5, with D tentatively TRBD1 (6 bases). Trimming took off 1 base at V and 3 bases at J, with 10 bases between the two ends. The germline V gene encodes CDR1 LGHDT and CDR2 YNNKEL (reference sequence). The CDR3 consists of 15 residues. The chain's CDR3 is CASSQVAGDNQPQHF. In DNA, the CDR3 is TGTGCCAGCAGCCAAGTCGCAGGGGACAATCAGCCCCAGCATTTT.